This T cell receptor beta chain was observed in a study of blood T cell repertoires in COVID-19. Study information: Sites in the United States, Italy and Spain provided acute and convalescent COVID-19 samples.

Original processing methods: Amplification of reference gene primers was used by the study to estimate nucleated cell counts. Clones were read by immunoSEQ multiplex PCR, and TCRdb kept only the in-frame ones, dropping some. Clone size and V and J calls were adopted from that table, with D and trimming inferred from the DNA. The sample contains 120,000 to 150,000 clones, over 75% of which appear only once. V dropped 1 base and J dropped 0 bases, with 11 bases sitting between them. The CDR3 totals 16 residues. Germline V CDR1 and CDR2: WSHSY, SAAADI. The sequence derives from a man aged 50-60 years with acute or convalescent COVID-19. Input material: peripheral blood. The chain combines TRBV10-2 with TRBJ2-3; weak D call: TRBD2 (5 bases). CDR3 protein: CASSEFLAPSTDTQYF. The CDR3 nucleotides are TGCGCCAGCAGTGAGTTCCTAGCACCTAGCACAGATACGCAGTATTTT.